The sequence of this T cell receptor (beta chain) was determined in a study of blood T cell repertoires in COVID-19. Across the study: The United States, Italy and Spain supplied acute and convalescent COVID-19 samples. PBMCs, B-cell-depleted T cells, or T cells were the source of the cDNA or gDNA that made up the material.

This CDR3 has 14 residues. V lost 5 bases and J 10 bases, leaving 20 bases between the germline ends. Per germline, CDR1 MNHEY and CDR2 SMNVEV (reference sequence). Only one count was recorded for this clone. The repertoire was sequenced with immunoSEQ multiplex PCR; TCRdb's copy has only in-frame clones and lacks some. Of approximately 52,000 clones listed, 80% to 85% are singletons. The TCR was taken from a woman of 80 years or more with acute or convalescent COVID-19. V usage is TRBV27 and J usage is TRBJ1-2; TRBD1 might be the D (5 bases). Sequences were obtained from peripheral blood. The CDR3 sequence is CASSPPGETTYYTF. The DNA of the CDR3 is TGTGCCAGCAGTCCCCCGGGGGAGACCACCTACTACACCTTC.